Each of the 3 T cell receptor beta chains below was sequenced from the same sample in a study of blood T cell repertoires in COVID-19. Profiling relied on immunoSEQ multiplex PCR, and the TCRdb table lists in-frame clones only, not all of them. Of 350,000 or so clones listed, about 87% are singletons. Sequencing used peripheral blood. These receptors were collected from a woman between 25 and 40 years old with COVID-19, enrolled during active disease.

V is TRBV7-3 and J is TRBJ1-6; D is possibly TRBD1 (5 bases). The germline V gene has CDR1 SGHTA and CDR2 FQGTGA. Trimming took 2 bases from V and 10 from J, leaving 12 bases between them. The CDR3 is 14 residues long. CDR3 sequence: CASSLPGEASPLHF. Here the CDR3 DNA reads TGTGCCAGCAGCTTACCGGGGGAGGCGTCACCCCTCCACTTT.

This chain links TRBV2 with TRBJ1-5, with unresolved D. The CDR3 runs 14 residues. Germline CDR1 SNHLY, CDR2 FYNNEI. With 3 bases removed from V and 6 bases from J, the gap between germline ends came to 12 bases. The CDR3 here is CASSEARRGQPQHF. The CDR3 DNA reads TGTGCCAGCAGTGAGGCCCGACGGGGTCAGCCCCAGCATTTT.

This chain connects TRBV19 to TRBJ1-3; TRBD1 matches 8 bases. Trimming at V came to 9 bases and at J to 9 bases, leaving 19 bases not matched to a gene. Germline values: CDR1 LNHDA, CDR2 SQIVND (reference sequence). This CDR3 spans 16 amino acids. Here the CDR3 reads CASLPPGQGNSGTIYF. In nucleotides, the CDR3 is TGTGCCAGCTTACCCCCCGGACAGGGCAATTCAGGCACCATATATTTT.